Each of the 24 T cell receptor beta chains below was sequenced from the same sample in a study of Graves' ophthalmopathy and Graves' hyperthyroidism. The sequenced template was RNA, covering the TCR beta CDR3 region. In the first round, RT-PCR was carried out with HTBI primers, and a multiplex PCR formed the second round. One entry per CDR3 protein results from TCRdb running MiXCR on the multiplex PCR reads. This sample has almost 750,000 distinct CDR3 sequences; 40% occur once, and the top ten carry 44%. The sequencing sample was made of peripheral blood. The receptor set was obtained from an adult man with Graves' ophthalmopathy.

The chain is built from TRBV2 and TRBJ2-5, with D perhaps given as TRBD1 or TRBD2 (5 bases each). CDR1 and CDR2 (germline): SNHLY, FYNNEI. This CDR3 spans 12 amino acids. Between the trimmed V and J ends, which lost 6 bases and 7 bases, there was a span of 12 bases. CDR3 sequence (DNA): TGTGCCAGCAGCCAATCTGGGGGGACCCAGTACTTC. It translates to CASSQSGGTQYF.

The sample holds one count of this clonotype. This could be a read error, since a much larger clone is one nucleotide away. Written as DNA, the CDR3 is TGCAGTGCTAGAAGCCTGGACAGTTCACTCCTCCACTTT. It specifies CSARSLDSSLLHF. V and J are TRBV20-1 and TRBJ1-6, with D possibly TRBD1 on 6 matching bases. The CDR3 is made up of 13 amino acids. Germline values: CDR1 DFQATT, CDR2 SNEGSKA (reference sequence).

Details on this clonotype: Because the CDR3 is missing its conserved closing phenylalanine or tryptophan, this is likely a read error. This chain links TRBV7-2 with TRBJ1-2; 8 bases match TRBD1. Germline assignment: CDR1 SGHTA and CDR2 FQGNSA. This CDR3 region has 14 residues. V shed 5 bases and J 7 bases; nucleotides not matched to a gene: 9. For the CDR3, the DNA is TGTGCCAGCAGCCTACGTACAGGGGGGGGTGGCTACACCCTC. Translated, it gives CASSLRTGGGGYTL.

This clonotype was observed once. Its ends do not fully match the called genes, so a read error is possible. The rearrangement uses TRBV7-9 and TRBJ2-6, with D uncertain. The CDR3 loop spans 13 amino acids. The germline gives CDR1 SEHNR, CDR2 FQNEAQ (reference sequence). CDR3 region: CASSRVGDNVLTF. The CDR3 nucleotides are TGTGCCAGCAGCCGGGTTGGGGACAACGTCCTGACTTTC.

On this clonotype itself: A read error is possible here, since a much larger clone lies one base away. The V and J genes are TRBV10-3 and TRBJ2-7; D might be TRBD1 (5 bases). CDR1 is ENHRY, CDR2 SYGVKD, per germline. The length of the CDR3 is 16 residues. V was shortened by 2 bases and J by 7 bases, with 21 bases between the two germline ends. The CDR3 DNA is TGTGCCATCAGTGAGACGACGGCTAGGGGCTCGAGAGAGCAGTACTTC. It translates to CAISETTARGSREQYF.

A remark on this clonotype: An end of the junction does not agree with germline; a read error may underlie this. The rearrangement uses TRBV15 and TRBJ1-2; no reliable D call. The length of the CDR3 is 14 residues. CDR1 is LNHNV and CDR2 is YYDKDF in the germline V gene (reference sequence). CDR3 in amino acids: CATSGDPRGSGHTF. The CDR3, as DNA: TGTGCCACCAGCGGAGACCCCCGGGGAAGTGGCCACACCTTC.

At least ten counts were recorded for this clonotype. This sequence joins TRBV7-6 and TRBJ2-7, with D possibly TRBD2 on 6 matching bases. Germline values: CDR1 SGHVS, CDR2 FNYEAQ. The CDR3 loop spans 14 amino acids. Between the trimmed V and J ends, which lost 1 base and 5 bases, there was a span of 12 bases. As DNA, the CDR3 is TGTGCCAGCAGCTTAGTCCAGGGAGGCCACGAGCAGTACTTC. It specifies CASSLVQGGHEQYF.

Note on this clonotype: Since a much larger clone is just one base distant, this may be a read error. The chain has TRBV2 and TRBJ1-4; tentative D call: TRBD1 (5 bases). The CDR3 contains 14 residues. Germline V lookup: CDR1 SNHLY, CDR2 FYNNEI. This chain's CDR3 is CASSYRGLNEELFF. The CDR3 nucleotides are TGTGCCAGCAGTTACCGGGGCTTGAATGAAGAACTGTTTTTT. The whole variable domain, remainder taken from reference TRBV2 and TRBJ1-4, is EPEVTQTPSHQVTQMGQEVILRCVPISNHLYFYWYRQILGQKVEFLVSFYNNEISEKSEIFDDQFSVERPDGSNFTLKIRSTKLEDSAMYFCASSYRGLNEELFFGSGTQLSVL.

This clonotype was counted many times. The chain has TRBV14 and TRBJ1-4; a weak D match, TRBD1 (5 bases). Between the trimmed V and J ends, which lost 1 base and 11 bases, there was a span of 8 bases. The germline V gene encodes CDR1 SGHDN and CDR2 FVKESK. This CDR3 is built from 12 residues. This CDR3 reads CASSQVGGKLFF. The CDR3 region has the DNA TGTGCCAGCAGCCAAGTGGGGGGGAAACTGTTTTTT.

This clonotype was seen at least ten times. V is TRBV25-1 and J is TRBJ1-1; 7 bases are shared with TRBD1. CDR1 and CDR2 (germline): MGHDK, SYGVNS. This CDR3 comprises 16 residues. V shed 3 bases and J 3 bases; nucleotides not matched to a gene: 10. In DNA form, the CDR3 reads TGTGCCAGCAGTGAGTGGGACAGCCTGGAAGACACTGAAGCTTTCTTT. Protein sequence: CASSEWDSLEDTEAFF.

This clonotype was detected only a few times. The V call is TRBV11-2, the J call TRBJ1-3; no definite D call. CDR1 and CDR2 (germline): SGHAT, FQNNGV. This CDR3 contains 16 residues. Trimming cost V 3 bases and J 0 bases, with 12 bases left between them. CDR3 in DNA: TGTGCCAGCAGCTTGCTCTCGGTTAACTCTGGAAACACCATATATTTT. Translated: CASSLLSVNSGNTIYF.

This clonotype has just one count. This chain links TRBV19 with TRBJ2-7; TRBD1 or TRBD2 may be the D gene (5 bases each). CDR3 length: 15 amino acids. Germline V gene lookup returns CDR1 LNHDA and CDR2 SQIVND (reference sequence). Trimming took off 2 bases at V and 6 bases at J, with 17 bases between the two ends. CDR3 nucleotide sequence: TGTGCCAGTAGTATATTCCCAACGGGACCTTCCGAGCAGTACTTC. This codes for CASSIFPTGPSEQYF.

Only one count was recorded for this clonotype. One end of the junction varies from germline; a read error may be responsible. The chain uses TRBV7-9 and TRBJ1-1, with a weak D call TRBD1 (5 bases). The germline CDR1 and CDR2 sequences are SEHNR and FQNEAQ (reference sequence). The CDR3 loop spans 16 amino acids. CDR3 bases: TGTGTCAGCAGCTTACCCCCCAGTGGGGGAAGCACTGAAGCTTTCTTT. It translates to CVSSLPPSGGSTEAFF.

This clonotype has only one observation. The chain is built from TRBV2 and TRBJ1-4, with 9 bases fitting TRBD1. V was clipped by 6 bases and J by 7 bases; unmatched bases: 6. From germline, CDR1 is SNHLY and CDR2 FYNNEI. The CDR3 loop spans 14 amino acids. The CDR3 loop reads CASRAGTGTEKLFF. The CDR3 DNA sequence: TGTGCCAGCAGAGCCGGGACAGGGACTGAAAAACTGTTTTTT.

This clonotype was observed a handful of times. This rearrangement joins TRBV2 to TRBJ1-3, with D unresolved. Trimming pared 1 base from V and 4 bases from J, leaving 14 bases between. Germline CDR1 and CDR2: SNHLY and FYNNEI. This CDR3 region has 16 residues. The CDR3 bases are TGTGCCAGCAGTGAAGGTGGAGGGTGGTCCGGAAACACCATATATTTT. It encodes CASSEGGGWSGNTIYF. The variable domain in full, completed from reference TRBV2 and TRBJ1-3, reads EPEVTQTPSHQVTQMGQEVILRCVPISNHLYFYWYRQILGQKVEFLVSFYNNEISEKSEIFDDQFSVERPDGSNFTLKIRSTKLEDSAMYFCASSEGGGWSGNTIYFGEGSWLTVV.

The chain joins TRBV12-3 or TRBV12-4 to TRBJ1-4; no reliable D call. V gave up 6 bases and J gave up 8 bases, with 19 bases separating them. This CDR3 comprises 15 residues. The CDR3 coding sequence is TGTGCCAGCAGCCCCACGGGTGTCCCGAGGGAAAAACTGTTTTTT. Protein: CASSPTGVPREKLFF.

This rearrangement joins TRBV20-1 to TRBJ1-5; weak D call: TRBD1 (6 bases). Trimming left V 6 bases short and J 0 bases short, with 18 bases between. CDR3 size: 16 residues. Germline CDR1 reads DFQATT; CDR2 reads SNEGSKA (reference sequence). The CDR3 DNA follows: TGCAGTGCCTCTTCAGGGGCCCCGGATAGCAATCAGCCCCAGCATTTT. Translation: CSASSGAPDSNQPQHF.

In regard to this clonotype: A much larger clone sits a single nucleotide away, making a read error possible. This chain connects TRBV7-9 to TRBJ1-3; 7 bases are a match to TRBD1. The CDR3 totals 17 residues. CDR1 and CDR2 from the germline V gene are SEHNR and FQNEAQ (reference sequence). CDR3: CASSLVGQLASGNTVYF. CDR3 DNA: TGTGCCAGCAGCTTGGTGGGACAGCTGGCGTCTGGAAACACCGTATATTTT. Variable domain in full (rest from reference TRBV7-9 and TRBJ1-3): DTGVSQNPRHKITKRGQNVTFRCDPISEHNRLYWYRQTLGQGPEFLTYFQNEAQLEKSRLLSDRFSAERPKGSFSTLEIQRTEQGDSAMYLCASSLVGQLASGNTVYFGEGSWLTVV.

The CDR3 sequence: CASSPETGVRAEAFF. CDR3 bases: TGTGCCAGTAGTCCCGAAACAGGGGTGCGCGCTGAAGCTTTCTTT. The chain couples TRBV19 to TRBJ1-1, with 7 bases identical to TRBD1. The CDR3 has 15 amino acids. Germline values: CDR1 LNHDA, CDR2 SQIVND (reference sequence). Trimming at V came to 5 bases and at J to 6 bases, leaving 12 bases not matched to a gene.

In nucleotides, the CDR3 is TGTGCCAGTAGTATCTTTCCAGGGTCCTACGAGCAGTACTTC. This gives the protein CASSIFPGSYEQYF. The J gene is TRBJ2-7, the V gene TRBV19; TRBD1 might be the D (5 bases). The CDR3 has 14 amino acids. CDR1 is LNHDA and CDR2 is SQIVND in the germline V gene (reference sequence). Deletions cut 3 bases from V and 1 base from J, with 10 bases between.

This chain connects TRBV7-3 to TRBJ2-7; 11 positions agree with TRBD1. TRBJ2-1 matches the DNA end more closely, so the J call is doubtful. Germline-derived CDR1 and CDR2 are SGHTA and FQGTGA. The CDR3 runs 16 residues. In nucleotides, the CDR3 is TGTGCCAGCAGCTCGGACAGGGGGCGTGTGGTCCATGAGCAGTTCTTC. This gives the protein CASSSDRGRVVHEQFF.

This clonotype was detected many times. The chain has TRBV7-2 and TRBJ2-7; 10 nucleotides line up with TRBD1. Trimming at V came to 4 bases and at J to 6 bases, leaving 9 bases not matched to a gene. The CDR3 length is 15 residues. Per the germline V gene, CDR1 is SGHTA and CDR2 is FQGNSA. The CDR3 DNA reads TGTGCCAGCAGCTCAAGGACAGGGGGAGGACTCGAGCAGTACTTC. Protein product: CASSSRTGGGLEQYF. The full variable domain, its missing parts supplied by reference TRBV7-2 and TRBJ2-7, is GAGVSQSPSNKVTEKGKDVELRCDPISGHTALYWYRQSLGQGLEFLIYFQGNSAPDKSGLPSDRFSAERTGGSVSTLTIQRTQQEDSAVYLCASSSRTGGGLEQYFGPGTRLTVT.

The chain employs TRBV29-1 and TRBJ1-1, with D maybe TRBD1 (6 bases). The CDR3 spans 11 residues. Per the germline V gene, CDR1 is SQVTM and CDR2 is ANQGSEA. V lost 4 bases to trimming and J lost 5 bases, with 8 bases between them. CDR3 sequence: CSVGQGTEAFF. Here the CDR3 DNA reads TGCAGCGTTGGGCAGGGGACTGAAGCTTTCTTT.

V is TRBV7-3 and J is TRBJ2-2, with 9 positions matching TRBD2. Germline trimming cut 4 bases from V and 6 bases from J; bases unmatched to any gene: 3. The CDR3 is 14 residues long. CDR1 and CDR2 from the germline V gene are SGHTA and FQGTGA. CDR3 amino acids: CASSSRGGAGELFF. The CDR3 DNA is TGTGCCAGCAGCTCGCGGGGGGGCGCCGGGGAGCTGTTTTTT.